This T cell receptor (beta chain) comes out of a study of shared clonotypes between healthy human individuals. Study background: The study drew on a couple of women and a few men aged 18 to 49 as donors.

V was clipped by 2 bases and J by 9 bases; unmatched bases: 7. Germline V gene data show CDR1 as SGHRS and CDR2 as YFSETQ. The CDR3 is 13 amino acids. Notes on the study in general: A few donors had 5% to 6% of their naive CD4 clonotypes in common.

The method was immunoSEQ multiplex PCR; TCRdb's version includes in-frame clones alone and lacks a portion of them. Of about 530,000 clones detected, about 96% appear once; the ten largest clones hold less than 0.06%. Concerning this clone: What it binds is not known.

This sequence originates from a woman in her thirties in good health. The sample taken for sequencing was naive CD4+ T cells sorted from blood. Subset given: CD45RA+ positively selected. This chain links TRBV5-1 with TRBJ1-2; 7 nucleotides agree with TRBD1. CDR3 residues: CASSFPTGESYTF. In DNA form, the CDR3 reads TGCGCCAGCAGCTTCCCAACAGGGGAAAGCTACACCTTC.